Detailed here is one TCR beta chain. The data were obtained in a study of Graves' ophthalmopathy and Graves' hyperthyroidism. At the level of the study: At the time of initial diagnosis and before any treatment, peripheral blood was collected.

V lost 3 bases, J lost 5 bases, and 14 bases lay in between. Looked up from germline, CDR1 is MNHEY and CDR2 is SMNVEV (reference sequence). The CDR3 extends over 14 amino acids. RNA transcripts served as template for amplifying TCR beta CDR3 sequences. The workflow started with a first-round RT-PCR run with HTBI primers and then moved on to a second-round multiplex PCR. TCRdb itself ran the multiplex PCR reads through MiXCR, one entry per CDR3 protein. Among fewer than 20,000 distinct CDR3 sequences, roughly 50% were seen once, and the ten largest hold 25%. Ophthalmopathy absent within 18 months of follow-up marked hyperthyroidism as stable. Patients in the hyperthyroidism group, adults aged 18 to 65, were newly diagnosed, under 2 months' duration.

This TCR was sampled from a woman between 40 and 50 years old with stable Graves' hyperthyroidism. The rearrangement uses TRBV27 and TRBJ2-7; the D gene is possibly TRBD1 (5 bases). Sequencing was carried out using peripheral blood. CDR3 in amino acids: CASSFSIGVDEQYF. CDR3 bases: TGTGCCAGCAGTTTCTCCATAGGGGTTGACGAGCAGTACTTC.